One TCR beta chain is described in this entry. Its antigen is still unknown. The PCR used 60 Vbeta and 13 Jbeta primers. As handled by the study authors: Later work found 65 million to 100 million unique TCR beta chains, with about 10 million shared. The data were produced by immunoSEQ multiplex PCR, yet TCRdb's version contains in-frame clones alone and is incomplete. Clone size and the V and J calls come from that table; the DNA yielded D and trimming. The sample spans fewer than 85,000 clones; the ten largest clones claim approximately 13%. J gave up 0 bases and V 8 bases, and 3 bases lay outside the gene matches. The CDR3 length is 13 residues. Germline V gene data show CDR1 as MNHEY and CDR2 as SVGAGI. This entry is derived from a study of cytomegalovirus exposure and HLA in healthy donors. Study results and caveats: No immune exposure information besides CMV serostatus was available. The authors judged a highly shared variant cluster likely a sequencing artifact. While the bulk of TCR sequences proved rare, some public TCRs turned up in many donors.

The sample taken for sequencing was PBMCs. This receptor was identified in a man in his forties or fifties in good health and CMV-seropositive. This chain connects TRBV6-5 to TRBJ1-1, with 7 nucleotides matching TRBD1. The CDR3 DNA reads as TGTGCCAGCGTCGACAGGGTGAACACTGAAGCTTTCTTT. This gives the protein CASVDRVNTEAFF.